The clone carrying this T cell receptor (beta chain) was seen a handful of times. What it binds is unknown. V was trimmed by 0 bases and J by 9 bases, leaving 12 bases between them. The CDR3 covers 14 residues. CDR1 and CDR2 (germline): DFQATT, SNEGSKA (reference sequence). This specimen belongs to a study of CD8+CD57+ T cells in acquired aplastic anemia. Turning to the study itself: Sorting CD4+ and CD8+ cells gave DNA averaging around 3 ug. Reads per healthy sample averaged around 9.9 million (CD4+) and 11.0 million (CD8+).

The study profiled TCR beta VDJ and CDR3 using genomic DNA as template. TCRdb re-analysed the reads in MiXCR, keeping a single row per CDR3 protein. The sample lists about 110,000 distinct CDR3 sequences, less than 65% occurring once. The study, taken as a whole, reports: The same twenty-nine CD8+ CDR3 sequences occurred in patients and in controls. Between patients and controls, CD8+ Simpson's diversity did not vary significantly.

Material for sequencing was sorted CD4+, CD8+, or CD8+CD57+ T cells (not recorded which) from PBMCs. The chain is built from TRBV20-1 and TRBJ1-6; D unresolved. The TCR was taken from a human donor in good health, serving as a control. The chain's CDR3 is CSARDPRLGSPLHF. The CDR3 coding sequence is TGCAGTGCTAGAGATCCTAGACTGGGTTCACCCCTCCACTTT.